The present T cell receptor beta chain was sequenced within a study of breast tumors, draining lymph nodes, adjacent tissues. Study observations and caveats: Compared with basal-like, luminal-like tumors shared significantly more repertoire with nontumor tissue.

Comments on this clonotype: Its antigen is undetermined.

The length of the CDR3 is 17 residues. CDR1 and CDR2 (germline): SEHNR, FQNEAQ (reference sequence). V lost 1 base to trimming and J lost 4 bases; unmatched junction nucleotides: 12. The lymph nodes were axillary draining lymph nodes from breast cancer patients. MiXCR, applied by TCRdb to the multiplex PCR reads, yields one record per CDR3 protein. The repertoire holds hundreds of thousands of distinct CDR3 sequences, with 32% as singletons. The source material was axillary lymph node tissue. The V gene is TRBV7-9, the J gene TRBJ1-1; 7 bases align to TRBD1. The receptor's source is a female donor with breast cancer. Some clones in this sample may be carry-over from other donors' samples. The CDR3 bases are TGTGCCAGCAGCTTAGGAATCGCCGACAGGGTCGGCACTGAAGCTTTCTTT. Protein: CASSLGIADRVGTEAFF.